At least ten counts were recorded for the clone carrying this TCR beta chain. The entry originates in a study of molecular identifiers for immune sequencing clone quantification. V was pared by 6 bases and J by 2 bases, with 11 bases between. There are 13 residues in the CDR3. Germline V gene sequence: CDR1 MNHEY, CDR2 SVGEGT. Previously described methods and listed TCR primers were used for bulk TCR libraries. TCRdb reprocessed the PCR reads via MiXCR and lists one record per CDR3 protein. The profile shows about 640,000 distinct CDR3 sequences, roughly 21% of them singletons. This TCR was sampled from a human donor in good health. Some libraries in this study had Jurkat cell RNA spiked in. The V call is TRBV6-2 or TRBV6-3, the J call TRBJ2-7; D might be TRBD1 or TRBD2, each matching 6 bases. The sequenced sample consisted of naive CD8+ T cells from blood, with Jurkat cell RNA spiked in. Subset indicated: FACS-sorted CD8+CD4-CCR7+CD45RA+ naive T cells. Here the CDR3 reads CASSYGGPYEQYF. The CDR3 DNA reads as TGTGCCAGCAGCTATGGGGGGCCCTACGAGCAGTACTTC.